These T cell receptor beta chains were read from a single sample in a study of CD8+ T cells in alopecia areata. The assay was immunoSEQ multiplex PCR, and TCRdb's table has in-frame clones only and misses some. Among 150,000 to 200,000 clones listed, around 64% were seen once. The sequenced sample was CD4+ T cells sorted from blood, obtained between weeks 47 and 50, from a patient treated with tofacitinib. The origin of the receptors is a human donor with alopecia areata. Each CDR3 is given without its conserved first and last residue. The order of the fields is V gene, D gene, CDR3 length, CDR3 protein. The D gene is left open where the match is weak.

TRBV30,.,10,AWGGGGSPLH
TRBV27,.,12,ASRRDSLAYEQY
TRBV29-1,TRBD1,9,SALTGYGYT
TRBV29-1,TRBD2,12,SVALSGGTYEQF
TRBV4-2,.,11,ASSPRPQETQY
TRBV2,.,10,ASSELDNIQY
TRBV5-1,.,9,ASSQEDTQY
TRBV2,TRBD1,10,ASGQGVREQY
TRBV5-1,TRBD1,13,ASSLRTGGNTEAF
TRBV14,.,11,ASSQGRGQLQY
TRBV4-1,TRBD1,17,ASSTGTGPTFLLNYGYT
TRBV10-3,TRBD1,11,AMSTGATDTQY
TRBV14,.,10,ASSRETYEQY
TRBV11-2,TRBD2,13,ASSSGQGGTGELF
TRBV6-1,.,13,ASSVAGTTTYEQY
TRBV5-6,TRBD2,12,ASSFKRGGNEQF
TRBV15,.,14,ATSKGHSSGANVLT
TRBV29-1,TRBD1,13,SARTGWGMSTEAF
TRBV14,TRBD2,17,ASSQVELAGRGSYNEQF
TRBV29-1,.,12,SVVGTITGGELF
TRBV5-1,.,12,ASSVTIQIGEQY
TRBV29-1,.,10,SAEGLRNEQF
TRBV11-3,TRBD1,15,ASSLGERRQGAYEQY
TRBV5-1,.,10,ASSLVGNEQY
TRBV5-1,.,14,ASSFQGVGVGNEQF
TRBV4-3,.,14,ASSAHREWGNQPQH
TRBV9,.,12,ASSVADFAYEQY
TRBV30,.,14,AWTDGQLVYNSPLH
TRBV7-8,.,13,ASSPQGSGTGELF
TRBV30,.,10,AWNNILGAAF
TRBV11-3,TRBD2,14,ASSWTGTSKTDTQY
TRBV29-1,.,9,SVAPGPEAF
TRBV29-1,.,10,SVVTVGNTIY
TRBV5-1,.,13,ASSLGPEGTNIQY
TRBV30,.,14,AWSEHVPLREYEQY